One sample yielded the 9 T cell receptor beta chains listed below, sequenced in a study of T cell responses to AZD1222 COVID-19 vaccine. Sequenced by immunoSEQ multiplex PCR; TCRdb stores in-frame clones only, minus some. Of about 180,000 clones in the sample, roughly 88% were seen once. Specimen: peripheral blood, collected 28 days after the second AZD1222 dose. These receptors all come from an adult who received the AZD1222 COVID-19 vaccine.

The chain uses TRBV5-4 and TRBJ1-3; tentative D call: TRBD1 (5 bases). CDR1 is SGHNT, CDR2 YYREEE, per germline (reference sequence). Trimming removed 0 bases from V and 4 bases from J, with 11 bases in between. The CDR3 extends over 15 amino acids. For the CDR3, the DNA is TGTGCCAGCAGCTTGGGATCAGGGAGCGGAAACACCATATATTTT. It encodes CASSLGSGSGNTIYF.

This clone appeared a few times. The chain is built from TRBV6-5 and TRBJ2-3; the match to TRBD2 covers 10 bases. The V gene's germline CDR1 is MNHEY and CDR2 SVGAGI. The ends lost 4 bases at V and 6 bases at J; junction bases unmatched: 10. The CDR3 is made up of 16 amino acids. The CDR3 DNA follows: TGTGCCAGCAGTTCCCCCCTAGCGGGAGATCGCGATACGCAGTATTTT. Its protein is CASSSPLAGDRDTQYF.

The V call is TRBV4-2, the J call TRBJ1-2; no firm D call. The germline V gene encodes CDR1 LGHNA and CDR2 YNFKEQ. Trimming removed 0 bases from V and 4 bases from J, with 12 bases in between. The CDR3 has 15 amino acids. The CDR3 sequence is CASSQDWGGIYGYTF. The CDR3 DNA sequence: TGTGCCAGCAGCCAAGATTGGGGTGGGATCTATGGCTACACCTTC.

The CDR3: CASMEGTAYGYTF. The CDR3 DNA is TGTGCCAGCATGGAGGGAACAGCCTATGGCTACACCTTC. This sequence joins TRBV6-5 and TRBJ1-2; D remains ambiguous. Between the trimmed V and J ends, which lost 7 bases and 4 bases, there was a span of 13 bases. Per the germline V gene, CDR1 is MNHEY and CDR2 is SVGAGI. CDR3 size: 13 residues.

V usage is TRBV6-5 and J usage is TRBJ1-4; 8 bases line up with TRBD1. Trimming removed 5 bases from V and 6 bases from J; junction bases left unmatched: 8. The CDR3 is 15 residues long. From germline, CDR1 is MNHEY and CDR2 SVGAGI. The CDR3 DNA reads TGTGCCAGCAGTAAACGAGGACAGGGCTATGAAAAACTGTTTTTT. Translating gives CASSKRGQGYEKLFF.

The rearrangement links TRBV5-4 to TRBJ2-1; D is ambiguous. Trimming shortened V by 3 bases and J by 4 bases, and 11 bases separated the two germline ends. The CDR3 is 14 amino acids. The V gene's germline CDR1 is SGHNT and CDR2 YYREEE (reference sequence). The CDR3 loop reads CASSYLDQYNEQFF. CDR3 coding DNA: TGTGCCAGCAGCTATCTGGACCAGTACAATGAGCAGTTCTTC.

V usage is TRBV9 and J usage is TRBJ1-1, with a tentative D call TRBD1 (6 bases). With 0 bases removed from V and 8 bases from J, the gap between germline ends came to 11 bases. CDR3 length: 13 amino acids. Germline CDR1 and CDR2: SGDLS and YYNGEE. The CDR3 here is CASSVGPGTEAFF. The CDR3 nucleotides read TGTGCCAGCAGCGTAGGCCCCGGGACAGAAGCTTTCTTT.

CDR3 protein: CASSPGRGYGYTF. CDR3 DNA sequence: TGTGCCAGCAGTCCTGGACGGGGCTATGGCTACACCTTC. This chain links TRBV6-5 with TRBJ1-2; D ambiguous. The germline CDR1 and CDR2 sequences are MNHEY and SVGAGI. Trimming left V 5 bases short and J 4 bases short, with 11 bases between. The CDR3 consists of 13 residues.

The genes are TRBV27 and TRBJ1-2, with 9 bases that match TRBD1. Trimming took 2 bases from V and 7 from J; bases not matched to a gene: 5. This CDR3 spans 14 amino acids. CDR1 is MNHEY, CDR2 SMNVEV, per germline (reference sequence). CDR3: CASSLVQGASGYTF. In DNA, the CDR3 is TGTGCCAGCAGTTTAGTACAGGGGGCGAGTGGCTACACCTTC.